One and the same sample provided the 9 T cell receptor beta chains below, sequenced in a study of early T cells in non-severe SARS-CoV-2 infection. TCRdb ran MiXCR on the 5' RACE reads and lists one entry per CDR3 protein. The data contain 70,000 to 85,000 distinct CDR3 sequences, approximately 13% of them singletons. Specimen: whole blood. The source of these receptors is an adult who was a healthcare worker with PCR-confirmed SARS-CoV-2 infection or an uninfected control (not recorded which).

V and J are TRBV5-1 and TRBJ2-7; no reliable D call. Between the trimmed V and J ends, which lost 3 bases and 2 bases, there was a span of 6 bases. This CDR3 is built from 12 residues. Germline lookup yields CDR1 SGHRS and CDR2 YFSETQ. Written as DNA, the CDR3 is TGCGCCAGCAGCTCGGATGCCTACGAGCAGTACTTC. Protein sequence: CASSSDAYEQYF.

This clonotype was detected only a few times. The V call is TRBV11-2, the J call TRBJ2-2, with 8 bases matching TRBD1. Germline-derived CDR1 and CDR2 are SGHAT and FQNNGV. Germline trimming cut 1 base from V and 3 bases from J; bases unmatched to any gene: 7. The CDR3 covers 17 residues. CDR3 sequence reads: CASSLVPRDRYTGELFF. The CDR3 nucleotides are TGTGCCAGCAGCTTAGTCCCCCGGGACAGGTACACCGGGGAGCTGTTTTTT.

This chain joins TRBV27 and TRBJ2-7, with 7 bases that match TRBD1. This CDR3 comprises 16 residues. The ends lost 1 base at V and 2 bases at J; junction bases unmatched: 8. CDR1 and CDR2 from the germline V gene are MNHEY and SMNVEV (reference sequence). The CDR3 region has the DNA TGTGCCAGCAGTTTATTTAACAGGGGCGGAACCTACGAGCAGTACTTC. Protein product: CASSLFNRGGTYEQYF.

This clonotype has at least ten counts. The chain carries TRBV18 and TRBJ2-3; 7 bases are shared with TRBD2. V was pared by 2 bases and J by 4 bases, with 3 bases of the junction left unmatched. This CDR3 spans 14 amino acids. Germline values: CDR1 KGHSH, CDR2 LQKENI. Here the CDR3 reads CASSPAGESDTQYF. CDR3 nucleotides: TGTGCCAGCTCACCAGCGGGAGAATCAGATACGCAGTATTTT.

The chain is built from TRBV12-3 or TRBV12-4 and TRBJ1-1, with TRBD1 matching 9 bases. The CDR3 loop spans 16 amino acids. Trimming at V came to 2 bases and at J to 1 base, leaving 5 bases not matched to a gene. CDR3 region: CASSLIGTGKNTEAFF. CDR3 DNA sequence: TGTGCCAGCAGTTTAATAGGGACAGGGAAGAACACTGAAGCTTTCTTT.

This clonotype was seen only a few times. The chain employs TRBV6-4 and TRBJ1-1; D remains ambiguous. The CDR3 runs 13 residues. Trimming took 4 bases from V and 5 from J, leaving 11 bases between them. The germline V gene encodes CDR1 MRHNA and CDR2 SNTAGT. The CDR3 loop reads CASSGREGTEAFF. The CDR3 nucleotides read TGTGCCAGCAGTGGAAGAGAGGGAACTGAAGCTTTCTTT.

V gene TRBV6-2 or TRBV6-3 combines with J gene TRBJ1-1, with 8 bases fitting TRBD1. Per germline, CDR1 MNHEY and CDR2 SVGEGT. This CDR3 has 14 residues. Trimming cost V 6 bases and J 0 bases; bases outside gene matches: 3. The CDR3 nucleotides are TGTGCCAGCAGACGACAGGGGTTGAACACTGAAGCTTTCTTT. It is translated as CASRRQGLNTEAFF.

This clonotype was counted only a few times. CDR3 in DNA: TGTGCCAGCAGCTCCAGAAGTTCGACCGGGGAGCTGTTTTTT. This encodes CASSSRSSTGELFF. The rearrangement joins TRBV7-6 to TRBJ2-2; D unclear. V lost 4 bases to trimming and J lost 5 bases, with 11 bases between them. Germline CDR1 SGHVS, CDR2 FNYEAQ. The CDR3 is made up of 14 amino acids.

CDR3 sequence: CAWSVSGEQYF. As DNA, the CDR3 is TGTGCCTGGAGTGTCTCGGGCGAGCAGTACTTC. The chain combines TRBV30 with TRBJ2-7; D is unclear. Germline values: CDR1 GTSNPN, CDR2 SVGIG (reference sequence). The CDR3 loop spans 11 amino acids. Between the trimmed V and J ends, which lost 0 bases and 6 bases, there was a span of 6 bases.